What follows are 8 T cell receptor beta chains derived from one specimen sequenced in a study of T cell responses to AZD1222 COVID-19 vaccine. Sequenced by immunoSEQ multiplex PCR; TCRdb stores in-frame clones only, minus some. Of over 95,000 clones listed, more than 75% are singletons. The sequencing used peripheral blood, collected on day 0 of AZD1222 vaccination. The receptors were sampled from an adult in good health.

V gene TRBV4-3 combines with J gene TRBJ2-1; unclear D gene. Trimming removed 0 bases from V and 4 bases from J, with 10 bases in between. This CDR3 contains 15 residues. Germline CDR1 reads LGHNA; CDR2 reads YSLEER. This chain's CDR3 is CASSQDLDDYNEQFF. The CDR3 DNA reads as TGCGCCAGCAGCCAAGATCTGGACGATTACAATGAGCAGTTCTTC.

Written as DNA, the CDR3 is TGTGCCAGCAGTTACTCGATGTACGAGCAGTACTTC. Its protein is CASSYSMYEQYF. V gene TRBV6-5 combines with J gene TRBJ2-7, with unresolved D. The CDR3 is 12 residues long. Deletions cut 0 bases from V and 4 bases from J, with 4 bases between. Germline-derived CDR1 and CDR2 are MNHEY and SVGAGI.

The V and J genes are TRBV13 and TRBJ2-1; 7 bases align to TRBD2. The CDR3 sequence is 15 residues long. V was pared by 0 bases and J by 5 bases, with 4 bases of the junction left unmatched. Germline CDR1 reads PRHDT; CDR2 reads FYEKMQ (reference sequence). The CDR3 is CASSLGGRYNNEQFF. DNA of the CDR3: TGTGCCAGCAGCTTAGGCGGGAGGTACAACAATGAGCAGTTCTTC.

This chain connects TRBV28 to TRBJ1-5; 10 bases map to TRBD1. The V gene's germline CDR1 is MDHEN and CDR2 SYDVKM. The V gene end was trimmed by 5 bases and the J gene end by 6 bases; junction bases not matched to a gene: 4. The CDR3 is 14 amino acids. The CDR3 DNA reads as TGTGCCAGCAGTAGACAGGGGGCGGGTCAGCCCCAGCATTTT. Its translation is CASSRQGAGQPQHF.

The CDR3 DNA sequence: TGCGCCAGCAGCTTCACAGGGGGGTACACTGAAGCTTTCTTT. Translated, it gives CASSFTGGYTEAFF. This chain links TRBV5-1 with TRBJ1-1; 8 bases align to TRBD1. CDR3 length: 14 amino acids. V shed 2 bases, J shed 3 bases, and the junction held 3 bases outside the gene matches. The germline CDR1 and CDR2 sequences are SGHRS and YFSETQ.

J is TRBJ1-2 and V is TRBV25-1; 12 positions match TRBD1. Germline lookup yields CDR1 MGHDK and CDR2 SYGVNS. Germline trimming cut 4 bases from V and 4 bases from J; bases unmatched to any gene: 4. This CDR3 is built from 15 residues. The CDR3 here is CASSGDRGRSYGYTF. CDR3 coding DNA: TGTGCCAGCAGTGGGGACAGGGGGCGGAGCTATGGCTACACCTTC.

The chain joins TRBV7-2 to TRBJ1-4; D is undetermined. V was trimmed by 1 base and J by 3 bases, leaving 9 bases between them. There are 15 residues in the CDR3. The germline CDR1 and CDR2 sequences are SGHTA and FQGNSA. The CDR3 DNA follows: TGTGCCAGCAGCTTAGTGGGCGGAGCTAATGAAAAACTGTTTTTT. Amino acids: CASSLVGGANEKLFF.

The chain links TRBV15 to TRBJ2-2; 7 positions match TRBD1. The germline gives CDR1 LNHNV, CDR2 YYDKDF (reference sequence). Unmatched junction bases numbered 12, after V lost 0 bases and J lost 5 bases. The CDR3 contains 18 residues. CDR3 sequence (DNA): TGTGCCACCAGCAGAGATCGGCCCTGGGACAGTCGGACCGGGGAGCTGTTTTTT. Translated: CATSRDRPWDSRTGELFF. The entire variable domain, with the rest obtained from reference TRBV15 and TRBJ2-2, is as follows: DAMVIQNPRYQVTQFGKPVTLSCSQTLNHNVMYWYQQKSSQAPKLLFHYYDKDFNNEADTPDNFQSRRPNTSFCFLDIRSPGLGDTAMYLCATSRDRPWDSRTGELFFGEGSRLTVL.